These T cell receptor beta chains were read from a single sample in a study of T-cell memory formation after mild COVID-19. TCRdb reprocessed the 5' RACE reads with MiXCR, giving one entry per CDR3 protein. This sample carries about 470,000 distinct CDR3 sequences, approximately 23% of them seen once, and the ten largest clones take around 13%. Input material: PBMCs or a T cell subset sorted from them (not recorded which). Receptors originate from an adult woman who had mild COVID-19 (a few samples of this study predate the infection). Cell type and time point are not known. CDR3s include the opening cysteine and the closing phenylalanine or tryptophan. A D gene is named only where the DNA matches it firmly. Clone size is given for some rows only: seen once, a few or many times, or a class if the clone is expanded.

j_call d_call v_call clone_size cdr3_nt cdr3_aa
TRBJ2-7 TRBD1 TRBV7-2 few TGTGCCAGCAGCTTTGGGTATGGGGACAGTTACTACGAGCAGTACTTC CASSFGYGDSYYEQYF
TRBJ2-7 . TRBV29-1 . TGCAGCGCGTGGACCGCCTACGAGCAGTACTTC CSAWTAYEQYF
TRBJ2-7 TRBD1 TRBV6-2/TRBV6-3 . TGTGCCAGCAGTTACGGACAGGCGTGGCAGTACTTC CASSYGQAWQYF
TRBJ2-3 TRBD2 TRBV7-8 . TGTGCCAGCAGCTTAGTTACCTTGGGGGGGTACACAGATACGCAGTATTTT CASSLVTLGGYTDTQYF
TRBJ2-1 TRBD2 TRBV20-1 few TGCAGTGCCCCCGGGACTAGCGGGAAGAATGAGCAGTTCTTC CSAPGTSGKNEQFF
TRBJ2-1 TRBD2 TRBV4-1 . TGCGCCAGCAGCCAAGAACGTCGCCTAGCGGGGGAGCAATACAATGAGCAGTTCTTC CASSQERRLAGEQYNEQFF
TRBJ2-7 . TRBV4-1 . TGCGCCAGCAGCCAGGACTTGGCAGGTTCCTACGAGCAGTACTTC CASSQDLAGSYEQYF
TRBJ2-5 TRBD2 TRBV4-1 . TGCGCCAGCAGCCAAGATCAGGCTAGCGGGGAGACCCAGTACTTC CASSQDQASGETQYF
TRBJ1-5 . TRBV5-3 . TGTGCCAGAAGCCAGAGGAGGGGCCAGACCAATCAGCCCCAGCATTTT CARSQRRGQTNQPQHF
TRBJ1-1 . TRBV10-3 . TGTGCCATCAGCGAACGGGGGGCGACTGAAGCTTTCTTT CAISERGATEAFF
TRBJ2-7 TRBD1 TRBV6-6 few TGTGCCAGCAGTCATCCCGGGACAGGGGACTACGAGCAGTACTTC CASSHPGTGDYEQYF
TRBJ2-1 TRBD2 TRBV19 . TGTGCCAGTATCAGGACTAGCGGGAGTTACAATGAGCAGTTCTTC CASIRTSGSYNEQFF
TRBJ2-1 TRBD1 TRBV10-3 . TGTGCCATCAGGGAGACAGGGTACAATGAGCAGTTCTTC CAIRETGYNEQFF
TRBJ2-1 . TRBV5-1 . TGCGCCAGCAGGGGAGTAGCTGGGCATGAGCAGTTCTTC CASRGVAGHEQFF
TRBJ2-2 TRBD2 TRBV24-1 few TGTGCCACCAGTGATTCGACTAGCCCAAACACCGGGGAGCTGTTTTTT CATSDSTSPNTGELFF
TRBJ1-1 TRBD1 TRBV7-2 few TGTGCCAGCAGCTTTGGGGATACGTTCGGGGACAGACCTTCGAACACTGAAGCTTTCTTT CASSFGDTFGDRPSNTEAFF
TRBJ1-1 . TRBV12-3/TRBV12-4 many TGTGCCAGCAGTCTAGGACGGGGAGGGACTGAAGCTTTCTTT CASSLGRGGTEAFF
TRBJ2-1 . TRBV7-2 . TGTGCCAGCAGCCCCCGACCGGTGGGGCTAAATGAGCAGTTCTTC CASSPRPVGLNEQFF
TRBJ2-7 . TRBV5-6 . TGTGCCAGCAGCTTGGGTCGGGGGACCAACTACGAGCAGTACTTC CASSLGRGTNYEQYF
TRBJ2-5 . TRBV5-5 . TGTGCCAGCAGGGGAGGGGGAGGAGAGACCCAGTACTTC CASRGGGGETQYF
TRBJ2-1 . TRBV7-9 . TGTGCCAGCAGCTTTCGTTGGAATGAGCAGTTCTTC CASSFRWNEQFF
TRBJ2-5 . TRBV4-2 . TGTGCCAGCAGCCAAGCCGTCGGGCCCCAAGGTGAGACCCAGTACTTC CASSQAVGPQGETQYF
TRBJ1-2 TRBD1 TRBV5-1 . TGCGCCAGCAGCTTGGCCAAATATCAGGGGGATACTGATGGCTACACCTTC CASSLAKYQGDTDGYTF
TRBJ2-2 . TRBV7-3 . TGTGCCAGCAGCTTAAGCAGGGGGGAGCTGTTTTTT CASSLSRGELFF
TRBJ2-6 . TRBV7-9 . TGTGCCAGCAATACAGGGTCCGGGGCCAACGTCCTGACTTTC CASNTGSGANVLTF
TRBJ2-7 TRBD1 TRBV7-2 few TGTGCCAGCAGCCAGTGGACAGGGGTGATCGAGCAGTACTTC CASSQWTGVIEQYF